This T cell receptor (beta chain) was captured by sequencing in a study of shared clonotypes between healthy human individuals. Findings and caveats of the study: Rarefaction curves obtained for sorted subsets showed sequencing incomplete despite large depth.

This clone appeared once. The antigen is undetermined. V dropped 3 bases and J dropped 5; count of bases not matched to a gene: 10. Per the germline V gene, CDR1 is MDHEN and CDR2 is SYDVKM. The CDR3 extends over 15 amino acids. Each cell subset's genomic DNA was divided evenly among several immunoSEQ plates. Repertoires were generated with immunoSEQ multiplex PCR, while TCRdb's copy carries only in-frame clones and drops some. The sample shows 950,000 to 1,300,000 clones, about 74% of them seen only once. The TCR was taken from a man younger than 35 in good health. The sequenced sample was memory CD4+ T cells sorted from blood. The subset here: CD45RA-negative fraction. The chain links TRBV28 to TRBJ2-7, with 7 bases lining up with TRBD1. The CDR3 DNA sequence: TGTGCCAGCAGTTTTCTCAGGGGGATGAGCGACGAGCAGTACTTC. Protein: CASSFLRGMSDEQYF.